This T cell receptor (beta chain) was sequenced during a study of blood T cell repertoires in COVID-19. About the research overall: Specimens from acute and convalescent COVID-19 originated in the United States, Italy and Spain.

Germline V lookup: CDR1 SQVTM, CDR2 ANQGSEA. V lost 8 bases and J lost 5; bases outside the gene matches: 13. The CDR3 sequence is 14 residues long. The protocol was immunoSEQ multiplex PCR, while the TCRdb copy is restricted to in-frame clones and leaves out a portion. This table has about 180,000 clones, approximately 82% appearing once. Participant reports of clinical history set cohort assignment. Donors in Cohort 3 counted as recovered after two negative PCRs, clearance, or symptom resolution. The clonotype originates from a man in his fifties who had recovered from COVID-19. The rearrangement uses TRBV29-1 and TRBJ2-5, with 8 positions matching TRBD1. The specimen was PBMCs or T cells enriched from blood (not recorded which). The CDR3 sequence: CSIFPTGARETQYF. As DNA, the CDR3 is TGCAGCATTTTCCCGACAGGGGCTCGGGAGACCCAGTACTTC.